This entry features one T cell receptor (beta chain) sequence. This entry comes from a study of beta chain features in type 1 diabetes. The whole isolated RNA underwent reverse transcription, so sequencing captured expressed TCRB transcripts. TCRdb's table, derived via immunoSEQ multiplex PCR, lists solely in-frame clones and lacks some. Of under 800,000 clones in the sample, 15% to 18% were seen once. CD45RO/CCR7/CD25/CD127/CD95/CD27 staining was used to isolate CD4+ naive, central memory, regulatory and stem cell-like memory cells by sorting. After removal of 3 bases from V and 4 bases from J, the junction contained 8 bases not matched to a gene. Looked up from germline, CDR1 is SGDLS and CDR2 is YYNGEE. There are 15 residues in the CDR3.

The origin of this receptor is a young man in good health. The sample consisted of naive CD4+ T cells from blood. The J gene is TRBJ1-2, the V gene TRBV9; TRBD1 matches at 8 bases. The CDR3 region has the DNA TGTGCCAGCAGCGCCCGGGACAGGTTGGCCTATGGCTACACCTTC. Translation: CASSARDRLAYGYTF.